The 5 T cell receptor beta chains reported below all come from one sample, sequenced in a study of Ad26.COV2.S vaccination and SARS-CoV-2 variants. The treatment here: some 20 received Ad26.COV2.S at low or high dose, single or two shots; about 5 received placebo; per-sample allocation not given. Sampling occurred on day 63 after the first vaccine or placebo injection. Using immunoSEQ multiplex PCR, the repertoire was profiled, and TCRdb retains in-frame clones only, with some absent. The data contain about 400,000 clones, approximately 86% of them singletons. Sequenced material: peripheral blood, taken in a trial of Ad26.COV2.S vaccine versus placebo. These receptors all come from a person between 18 and 60 years old who received the Ad26.COV2.S COVID-19 vaccine or a placebo.

The chain links TRBV7-9 to TRBJ1-4; D uncertain. This CDR3 is 15 amino acids long. Germline values: CDR1 SEHNR, CDR2 FQNEAQ (reference sequence). With 2 bases removed from V and 7 bases from J, the gap between germline ends came to 14 bases. The CDR3 region has the DNA TGTGCCAGCAGCTTATTTACGGCCGAGAGTGAAAAACTGTTTTTT. As protein: CASSLFTAESEKLFF.

J is TRBJ2-3 and V is TRBV6-6, with D unresolved. Deletions cut 4 bases from V and 7 bases from J, with 15 bases between. Germline assignment: CDR1 MNHNY and CDR2 SVGAGI (reference sequence). The CDR3 covers 14 residues. CDR3 loop: CASSSDGLSNTQYF. CDR3 nucleotide sequence: TGTGCCAGCAGTTCGGACGGGTTGTCGAATACGCAGTATTTT.

The rearrangement joins TRBV5-5 to TRBJ1-2, with a weak D call TRBD1 (5 bases). The V and J ends lost 3 bases and 4 bases respectively, with 13 bases between them. The CDR3 extends over 14 amino acids. In germline, CDR1 is SGHKS, CDR2 YYEKEE (reference sequence). CDR3 protein: CASSSGGQGYGYTF. CDR3 nucleotides: TGTGCCAGCAGCTCCGGAGGCCAGGGCTATGGCTACACCTTC.

The chain carries TRBV9 and TRBJ1-6; 9 positions match TRBD1. This CDR3 spans 16 amino acids. The V and J ends lost 3 bases and 10 bases, in that order; junction bases with no gene match: 11. The germline CDR1 and CDR2 sequences are SGDLS and YYNGEE. In DNA, the CDR3 is TGTGCCAGCAGCGGAGACACCGGGACAGGGTCCTCACCCCTCCACTTT. It encodes CASSGDTGTGSSPLHF.

The J gene is TRBJ1-5, the V gene TRBV30, with TRBD1 as a possible D gene (5 bases). This CDR3 has 14 residues. Germline-derived CDR1 and CDR2 are GTSNPN and SVGIG (reference sequence). The V gene lost 1 base and the J gene lost 4 bases, with 11 bases spanning the gap. The DNA for the CDR3 is TGTGCCTGGAGTGCGACAGCCATAAATCAGCCCCAGCATTTT. Protein: CAWSATAINQPQHF.